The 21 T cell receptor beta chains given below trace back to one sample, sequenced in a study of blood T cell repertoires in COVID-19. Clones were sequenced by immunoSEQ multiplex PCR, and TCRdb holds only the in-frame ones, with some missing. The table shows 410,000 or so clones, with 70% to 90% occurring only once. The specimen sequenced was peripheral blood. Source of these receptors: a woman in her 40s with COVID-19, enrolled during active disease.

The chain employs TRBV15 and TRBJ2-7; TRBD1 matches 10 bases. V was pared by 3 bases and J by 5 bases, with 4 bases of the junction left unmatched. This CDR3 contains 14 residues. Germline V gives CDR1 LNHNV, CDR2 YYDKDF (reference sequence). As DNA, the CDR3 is TGTGCCACCAGCAGGAGGACAGGGGGGAACGAGCAGTACTTC. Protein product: CATSRRTGGNEQYF.

The DNA for the CDR3 is TGTGCCAGCAGCCTGCAGGGGGATTCGCAGTTCTTC. Protein: CASSLQGDSQFF. The chain carries TRBV7-9 and TRBJ2-1, with 7 bases that match TRBD1. The length of the CDR3 is 12 residues. Germline values: CDR1 SEHNR, CDR2 FQNEAQ (reference sequence). J lost 12 bases, V lost 5 bases, and 7 bases had no gene match.

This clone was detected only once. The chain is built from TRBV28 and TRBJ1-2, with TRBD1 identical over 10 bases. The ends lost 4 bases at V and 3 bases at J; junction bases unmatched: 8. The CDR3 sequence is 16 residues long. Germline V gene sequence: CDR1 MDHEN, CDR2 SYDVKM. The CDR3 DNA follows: TGTGCCAGCAGTTCTCCGGGACAGGGGAGTCACTATGGCTACACCTTC. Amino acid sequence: CASSSPGQGSHYGYTF.

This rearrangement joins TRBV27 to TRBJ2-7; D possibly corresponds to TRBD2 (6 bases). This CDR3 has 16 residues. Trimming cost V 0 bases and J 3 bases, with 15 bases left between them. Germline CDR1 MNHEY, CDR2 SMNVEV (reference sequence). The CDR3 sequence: CASSLSGGELYYEQYF. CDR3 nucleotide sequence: TGTGCCAGCAGTTTATCGGGGGGTGAGCTCTACTACGAGCAGTACTTC.

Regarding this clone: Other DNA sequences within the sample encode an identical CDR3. The CDR3 coding sequence is TGTGCCAGCTCGCGGGACAGCCTGAACACTGAAGCTTTCTTT. This gives the protein CASSRDSLNTEAFF. The chain carries TRBV18 and TRBJ1-1, with TRBD1 identical over 7 bases. The CDR3 covers 14 residues. In germline, CDR1 is KGHSH, CDR2 LQKENI. The junction had 4 bases not matched to a gene; V was cut back by 6 bases and J by 0 bases.

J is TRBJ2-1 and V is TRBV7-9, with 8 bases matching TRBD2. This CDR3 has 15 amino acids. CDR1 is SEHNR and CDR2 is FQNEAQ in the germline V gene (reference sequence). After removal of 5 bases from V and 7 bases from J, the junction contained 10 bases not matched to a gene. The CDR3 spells CASSASGSLVNEQFF. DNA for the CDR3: TGTGCCAGCAGCGCAAGCGGGAGCCTCGTAAATGAGCAGTTCTTC.

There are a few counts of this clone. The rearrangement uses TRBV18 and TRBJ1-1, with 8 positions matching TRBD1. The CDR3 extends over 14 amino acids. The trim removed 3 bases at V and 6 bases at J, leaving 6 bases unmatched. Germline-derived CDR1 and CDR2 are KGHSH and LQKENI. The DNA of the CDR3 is TGTGCCAGCTCACCGGACAGGGAAGTCTCTGAAGCTTTCTTT. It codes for CASSPDREVSEAFF.

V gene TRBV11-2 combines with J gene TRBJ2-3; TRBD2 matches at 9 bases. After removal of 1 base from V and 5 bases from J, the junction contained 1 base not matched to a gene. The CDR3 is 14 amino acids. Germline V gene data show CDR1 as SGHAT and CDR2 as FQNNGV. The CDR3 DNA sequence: TGTGCCAGCAGCTTAGCAGCGGGGGGAGATACGCAGTATTTT. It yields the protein CASSLAAGGDTQYF.

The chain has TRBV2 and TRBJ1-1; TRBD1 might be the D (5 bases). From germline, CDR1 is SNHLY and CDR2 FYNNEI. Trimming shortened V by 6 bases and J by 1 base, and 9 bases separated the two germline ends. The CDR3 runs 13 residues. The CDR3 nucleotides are TGTGCCAGCAGCCTCGGACAGAACACTGAAGCTTTCTTT. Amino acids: CASSLGQNTEAFF. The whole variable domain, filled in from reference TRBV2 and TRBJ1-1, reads EPEVTQTPSHQVTQMGQEVILRCVPISNHLYFYWYRQILGQKVEFLVSFYNNEISEKSEIFDDQFSVERPDGSNFTLKIRSTKLEDSAMYFCASSLGQNTEAFFGQGTRLTVV.

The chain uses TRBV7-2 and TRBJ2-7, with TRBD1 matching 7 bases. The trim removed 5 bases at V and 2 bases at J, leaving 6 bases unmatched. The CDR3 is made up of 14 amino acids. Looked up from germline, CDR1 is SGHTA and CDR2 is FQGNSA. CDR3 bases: TGTGCCAGCAGCCGGCCGGGACAGCCCTACGAGCAGTACTTC. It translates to CASSRPGQPYEQYF.

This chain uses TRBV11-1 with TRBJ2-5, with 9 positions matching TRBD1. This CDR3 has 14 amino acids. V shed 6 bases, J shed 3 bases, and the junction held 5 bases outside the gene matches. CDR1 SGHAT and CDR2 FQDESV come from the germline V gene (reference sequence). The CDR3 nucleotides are TGTGCCAGCAGACCGAGGACAGGGGAAGAGACCCAGTACTTC. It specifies CASRPRTGEETQYF.

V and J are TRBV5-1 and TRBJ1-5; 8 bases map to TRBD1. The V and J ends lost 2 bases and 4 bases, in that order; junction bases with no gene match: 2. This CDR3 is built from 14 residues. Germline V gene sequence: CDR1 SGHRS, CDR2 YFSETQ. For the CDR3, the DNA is TGCGCCAGCAGCTTCGGACAGGGTAATCAGCCCCAGCATTTT. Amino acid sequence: CASSFGQGNQPQHF.

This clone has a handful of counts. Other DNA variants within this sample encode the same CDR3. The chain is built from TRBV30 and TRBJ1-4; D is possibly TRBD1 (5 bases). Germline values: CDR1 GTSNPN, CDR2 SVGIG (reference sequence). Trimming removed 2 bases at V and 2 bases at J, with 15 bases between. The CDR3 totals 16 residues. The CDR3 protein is CAWSQPTGGTNEKLFF. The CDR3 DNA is TGTGCCTGGAGTCAGCCGACGGGGGGTACTAATGAAAAACTGTTTTTT.

This CDR3 is CASSQDRGRGFVYNEQFF. As DNA, the CDR3 is TGCGCCAGCAGCCAAGATCGGGGCAGGGGTTTTGTGTACAATGAGCAGTTCTTC. This sequence joins TRBV4-3 and TRBJ2-1, with D perhaps TRBD1 (6 bases). V was shortened by 0 bases and J by 4 bases, with 19 bases between the two germline ends. The CDR3 contains 18 residues. Germline V lookup: CDR1 LGHNA, CDR2 YSLEER.

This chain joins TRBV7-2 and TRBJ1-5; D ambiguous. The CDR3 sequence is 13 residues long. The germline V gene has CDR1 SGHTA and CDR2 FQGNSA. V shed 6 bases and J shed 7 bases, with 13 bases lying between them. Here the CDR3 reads CASRRDPGQPQHF. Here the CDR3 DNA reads TGTGCCAGCAGAAGGGATCCGGGGCAGCCCCAGCATTTT.

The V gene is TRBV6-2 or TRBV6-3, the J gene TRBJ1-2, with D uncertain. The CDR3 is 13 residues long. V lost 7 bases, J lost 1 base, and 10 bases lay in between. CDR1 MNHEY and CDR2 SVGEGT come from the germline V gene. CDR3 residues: CASTPGSNYGYTF. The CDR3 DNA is TGTGCCAGCACCCCGGGGAGTAACTATGGCTACACCTTC.

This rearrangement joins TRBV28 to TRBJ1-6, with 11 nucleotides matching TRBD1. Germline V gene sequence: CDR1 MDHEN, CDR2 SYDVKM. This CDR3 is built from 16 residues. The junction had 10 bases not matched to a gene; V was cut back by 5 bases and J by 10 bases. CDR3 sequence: CASSPAGQGAGSPLHF. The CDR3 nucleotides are TGTGCCAGCAGTCCCGCCGGACAGGGGGCGGGCTCACCCCTCCACTTT.

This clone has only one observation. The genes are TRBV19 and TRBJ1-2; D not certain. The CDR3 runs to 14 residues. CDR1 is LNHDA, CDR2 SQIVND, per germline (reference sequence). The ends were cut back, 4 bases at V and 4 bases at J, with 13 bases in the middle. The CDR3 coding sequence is TGTGCCAGTAGTACTGGGGAGACGGGCTATGGCTACACCTTC. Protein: CASSTGETGYGYTF.

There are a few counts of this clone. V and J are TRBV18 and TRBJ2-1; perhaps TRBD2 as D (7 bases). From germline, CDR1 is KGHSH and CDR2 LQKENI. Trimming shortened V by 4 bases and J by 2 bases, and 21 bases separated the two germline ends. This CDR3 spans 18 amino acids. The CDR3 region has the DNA TGTGCCAGCTCACGTGATCAACTGGGGGGGCTGACCTACAATGAGCAGTTCTTC. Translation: CASSRDQLGGLTYNEQFF.

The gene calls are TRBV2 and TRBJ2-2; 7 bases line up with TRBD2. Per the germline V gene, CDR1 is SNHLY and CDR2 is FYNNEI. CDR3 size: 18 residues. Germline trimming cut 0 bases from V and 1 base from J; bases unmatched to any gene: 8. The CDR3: CASSEAAGRGRNTGELFF. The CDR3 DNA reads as TGTGCCAGCAGTGAAGCGGCGGGGCGGGGGAGGAACACCGGGGAGCTGTTTTTT. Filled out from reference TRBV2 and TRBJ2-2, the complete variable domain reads EPEVTQTPSHQVTQMGQEVILRCVPISNHLYFYWYRQILGQKVEFLVSFYNNEISEKSEIFDDQFSVERPDGSNFTLKIRSTKLEDSAMYFCASSEAAGRGRNTGELFFGEGSRLTVL.

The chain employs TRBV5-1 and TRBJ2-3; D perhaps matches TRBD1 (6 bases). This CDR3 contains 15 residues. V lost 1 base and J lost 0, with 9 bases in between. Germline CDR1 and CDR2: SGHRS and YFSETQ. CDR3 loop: CASSLRQGSTDTQYF. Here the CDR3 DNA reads TGCGCCAGCAGCTTGCGGCAGGGGAGCACAGATACGCAGTATTTT. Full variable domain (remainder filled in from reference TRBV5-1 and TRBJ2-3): KAGVTQTPRYLIKTRGQQVTLSCSPISGHRSVSWYQQTPGQGLQFLFEYFSETQRNKGNFPGRFSGRQFSNSRSEMNVSTLELGDSALYLCASSLRQGSTDTQYFGPGTRLTVL.